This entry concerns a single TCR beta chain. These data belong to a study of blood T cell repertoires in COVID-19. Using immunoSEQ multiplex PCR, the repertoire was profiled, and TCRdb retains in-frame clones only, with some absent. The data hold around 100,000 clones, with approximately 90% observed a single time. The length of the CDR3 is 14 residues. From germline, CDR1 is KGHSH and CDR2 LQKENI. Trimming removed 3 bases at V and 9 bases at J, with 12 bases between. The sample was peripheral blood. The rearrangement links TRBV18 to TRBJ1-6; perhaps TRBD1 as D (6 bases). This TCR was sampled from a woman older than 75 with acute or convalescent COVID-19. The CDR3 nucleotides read TGTGCCAGCTCACCCGCAGGGGAGGGTTCACCCCTCCACTTT. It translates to CASSPAGEGSPLHF.